This TCR beta chain was retrieved from a study of cytomegalovirus exposure and HLA in healthy donors. Study results and limitations: For most TCR beta V segments, an earlier analysis put the productive rate at about 87% or about 30% of the time. Highest at DRB1 and lowest at HLA-C, TCR association rates differed among HLA loci in a later analysis.

As regards this clone: What it binds is not known.

Donors consisted of healthy bone marrow donors. CDR3 length: 13 residues. Germline V gene lookup returns CDR1 MGHRA and CDR2 YSYEKL. V was trimmed by 4 bases and J by 1 base, leaving 7 bases between them. PCR used 60 Vbeta primers and 13 Jbeta primers. Repertoires were generated with immunoSEQ multiplex PCR, while TCRdb's copy carries only in-frame clones and drops some. Among 110,000 to 150,000 clones listed, 70% to 80% were seen once. The V gene is TRBV4-1, the J gene TRBJ1-1, with a tentative D call TRBD1 (6 bases). The receptor was derived from a woman aged 60-70 years in good health and CMV-seropositive. Source material: PBMCs. CDR3 sequence reads: CASSRQENTEAFF. In DNA, the CDR3 is TGCGCCAGCAGCCGACAGGAGAACACTGAAGCTTTCTTT.